This TCR beta chain was sequenced for a study of blood T cell repertoires in COVID-19. Per the authors' pipeline: Amplification of reference gene primers was used by the study to estimate nucleated cell counts. Produced via immunoSEQ multiplex PCR; TCRdb's table is partial and in-frame only. The V and J calls and the clone size are those of that table, but D and trimming were determined from the DNA. The top ten hold 2% to 3% of the sample, which has about 220,000 clones, 75% to 85% seen once. J was trimmed by 4 bases and V by 5 bases; bases with no gene match: 7. This CDR3 spans 15 amino acids. CDR1 and CDR2 (germline): SNHLY, FYNNEI.

Material for sequencing was peripheral blood. The chain links TRBV2 to TRBJ1-5, with 8 bases lining up with TRBD1. The source of this sequence is a woman between 65 and 79 years old with COVID-19, enrolled during active disease. This chain's CDR3 is CASSPDRAKNQPQHF. CDR3 in DNA: TGTGCCAGCAGTCCGGACAGGGCAAAAAATCAGCCCCAGCATTTT.